Each of the 25 T cell receptor beta chains below was sequenced from the same sample in a study of prognosis after radiotherapy for stage I lung cancer. Amplicons of TCR beta CDR3 were generated from genomic DNA by two-round multiplex PCR. Amplification in first-round PCR relied on primers specific to each TRBV and TRBJ gene. TCRdb processed the multiplex PCR reads anew with MiXCR; each CDR3 protein has one entry. The sample comprises about 51,000 distinct CDR3 sequences, about a third of which are singletons, and 8% to 10% rests with the top ten. The sample consisted of PBMCs, taken before or after stereotactic body radiation therapy (not recorded which). These receptors all come from a donor older than 45 with non-small cell lung cancer.

Comments on this clonotype: This may arise from a read error, as a much more abundant clone is one base away. The chain links TRBV6-1 to TRBJ1-1; possibly TRBD1 for D (6 bases). This CDR3 contains 12 residues. Germline V gene sequence: CDR1 MNHNS, CDR2 SASEGT. With 8 bases removed from V and 8 bases from J, the gap between germline ends came to 15 bases. CDR3 bases: TGTGCCAGCCGGTACAGGGCGGAAGAAGCTTTCTTT. This codes for CASRYRAEEAFF.

This clonotype was recorded many times. The chain combines TRBV20-1 with TRBJ1-6; 7 bases agree with TRBD1. Germline lookup yields CDR1 DFQATT and CDR2 SNEGSKA (reference sequence). This CDR3 is 13 amino acids long. V dropped 5 bases and J dropped 6; count of bases not matched to a gene: 4. CDR3 in DNA: TGCAGTGCTGACCGGGACAGTAATTCACCCCTCCACTTT. The encoded protein is CSADRDSNSPLHF.

The chain combines TRBV7-2 with TRBJ2-3; unclear D gene. V gave up 6 bases and J gave up 7 bases, with 23 bases separating them. Germline assignment: CDR1 SGHTA and CDR2 FQGNSA. The CDR3 loop spans 16 amino acids. The CDR3 loop reads CASSRRCTTKAYTQYF. CDR3 DNA sequence: TGTGCCAGCAGTCGCCGATGTACCACTAAAGCATATACGCAGTATTTT.

This clonotype has at least ten counts. This sequence joins TRBV28 and TRBJ2-1, with D possibly being TRBD1 (6 bases). The CDR3 contains 12 residues. Germline CDR1 is MDHEN and CDR2 is SYDVKM. Trimming shortened V by 6 bases and J by 6 bases, and 9 bases separated the two germline ends. For the CDR3, the DNA is TGTGCCAGCAGAGGGGGAATCAATGAGCAGTTCTTC. This gives the protein CASRGGINEQFF.

As concerns this clonotype: The germline gene is not matched at one end of the junction; a read error may be the cause. The V call is TRBV7-8, the J call TRBJ1-3; D gene ambiguous. Looked up from germline, CDR1 is SGHVS and CDR2 is FQNEAQ. The CDR3 has 15 amino acids. CDR3 amino acids: CASSFVLTSRNTIYF. The CDR3, as DNA: TGTGCCAGCAGCTTCGTCCTCACCTCTCGAAACACCATATATTTT.

The chain has TRBV25-1 and TRBJ2-2; 12 bases are a match to TRBD1. Germline CDR1 and CDR2: MGHDK and SYGVNS. The CDR3 length is 17 residues. V lost 7 bases and J lost 8; bases outside the gene matches: 14. This CDR3 reads CASIPGSGQGALGELFF. The CDR3 coding sequence is TGTGCCAGCATTCCCGGTTCGGGACAGGGGGCCTTGGGGGAGCTGTTTTTT.

Ten or more counts support this clonotype. V usage is TRBV9 and J usage is TRBJ2-7, with no clear D. Germline values: CDR1 SGDLS, CDR2 YYNGEE. CDR3 length equals 15 residues. V was shortened by 4 bases and J by 6 bases, with 20 bases between the two germline ends. The CDR3 region has the DNA TGTGCCAGCAGCCCACTTCCGGGCGAGGCCCCCGAGCAGTACTTC. It translates to CASSPLPGEAPEQYF.

This clonotype was picked up many times. The genes are TRBV11-3 and TRBJ2-1; TRBD2 matches at 15 bases. The V segment lost 5 bases and the J segment 4 bases; nucleotides outside the gene matches: 9. The V gene's germline CDR1 is SGHNT and CDR2 YENEEA. This CDR3 contains 18 residues. The CDR3 nucleotides read TGTGCCAGCAGCGTCGGGGGACTAGCGGGGGGCTTGTACAATGAGCAGTTCTTC. This sequence encodes CASSVGGLAGGLYNEQFF.

This clonotype was observed many times. The chain combines TRBV11-2 with TRBJ2-7, with D possibly matching TRBD2 (5 bases). Germline V CDR1 and CDR2: SGHAT, FQNNGV. V shed 1 base and J shed 6 bases, with 7 bases lying between them. The CDR3 covers 12 residues. The DNA of the CDR3 is TGTGCCAGCAGCTTAGTACGGGGCGAGCAGTACTTC. Translation: CASSLVRGEQYF.

This clonotype was counted many times. The chain joins TRBV6-2 or TRBV6-3 to TRBJ2-7; D could derive from TRBD1 or TRBD2 (5 bases each). The CDR3 length is 11 residues. V dropped 3 bases and J dropped 6 bases, with 6 bases sitting between them. CDR1 is MNHEY, CDR2 SVGEGT, per germline. CDR3: CASSYGTEQYF. The CDR3 nucleotides read TGTGCCAGCAGTTATGGGACCGAGCAGTACTTC.

This clonotype has a count of ten or more. J is TRBJ1-5 and V is TRBV19, with D perhaps matching TRBD1 (5 bases). The V gene's germline CDR1 is LNHDA and CDR2 SQIVND (reference sequence). V lost 1 base to trimming and J lost 4 bases, with 11 bases between them. The CDR3 contains 15 residues. CDR3 sequence (DNA): TGTGCCAGTAGTATAGTTAGGCAGGGAAATCAGCCCCAGCATTTT. The encoded protein is CASSIVRQGNQPQHF.

This clonotype was counted ten times or more. This sequence joins TRBV7-2 and TRBJ1-1, with TRBD1 as a possible D gene (6 bases). This CDR3 has 13 amino acids. Germline V gives CDR1 SGHTA, CDR2 FQGNSA. V was shortened by 5 bases and J by 8 bases, with 15 bases between the two germline ends. In nucleotides, the CDR3 is TGTGCCAGCAGCCCGGACAGAAGAATCGAAGCTTTCTTT. It translates to CASSPDRRIEAFF.

The J gene is TRBJ2-3, the V gene TRBV2; D is tentatively TRBD1 or TRBD2 (5 bases each). CDR1 SNHLY and CDR2 FYNNEI come from the germline V gene. Trimming stripped 8 bases from V and 2 bases from J, with 26 bases between. The CDR3 has 18 amino acids. In DNA form, the CDR3 reads TGTGCCAGCTGGACCTCGGGACGCGCAGAAGGAGTCACAGATACGCAGTATTTT. Amino acid sequence: CASWTSGRAEGVTDTQYF.

This clonotype was recorded many times. The genes are TRBV15 and TRBJ2-1, with TRBD2 matching 12 bases. Germline loops: CDR1 LNHNV, CDR2 YYDKDF (reference sequence). This CDR3 contains 17 residues. The ends lost 3 bases at V and 7 bases at J; junction bases unmatched: 10. The CDR3 region has the DNA TGTGCCACCAGCAGGACTAGCGGGAGATTTGAGGATAATGAGCAGTTCTTC. Protein product: CATSRTSGRFEDNEQFF.

V usage is TRBV4-2 and J usage is TRBJ1-1; 12 bases line up with TRBD1. Losses at the gene ends were 1 base for V and 4 bases for J; bases not matched to a gene: 4. Germline CDR1 reads LGHNA; CDR2 reads YNFKEQ. The length of the CDR3 is 16 residues. The CDR3, as DNA: TGTGCCAGCAGCCAAGGGGACAGGGGGCTTGGCACTGAAGCTTTCTTT. Translation: CASSQGDRGLGTEAFF.

This clonotype turned up a few times. The chain uses TRBV5-4 and TRBJ1-1, with D possibly TRBD1 on 5 matching bases. Trimming left V 4 bases short and J 1 base short, with 11 bases between. Germline V lookup: CDR1 SGHNT, CDR2 YYREEE (reference sequence). The CDR3 length is 14 residues. As DNA, the CDR3 is TGTGCCAGCAGCGAGGGGACGGGGAACACTGAAGCTTTCTTT. Translation: CASSEGTGNTEAFF.

This clonotype has at least ten counts. The V call is TRBV7-2, the J call TRBJ2-5; 9 bases are a match to TRBD2. J was trimmed by 5 bases and V by 6 bases; bases with no gene match: 7. CDR1 and CDR2 from the germline V gene are SGHTA and FQGNSA. The CDR3 sequence is 14 residues long. The CDR3 reads CASSRSGSGETQYF. CDR3 nucleotide sequence: TGTGCCAGCAGTCGTAGCGGGAGCGGGGAGACCCAGTACTTC.

At least ten counts were recorded for this clonotype. V and J are TRBV6-4 and TRBJ2-2; weak D call: TRBD1 (6 bases). Per germline, CDR1 MRHNA and CDR2 SNTAGT. Trimming shortened V by 6 bases and J by 5 bases, and 16 bases separated the two germline ends. This CDR3 is 15 amino acids long. The DNA of the CDR3 is TGTGCCAGCAGCCTTGACAGGAGAGGGACCGGGGAGCTGTTTTTT. It yields the protein CASSLDRRGTGELFF.

The rearrangement joins TRBV5-1 to TRBJ1-1, with D tentatively TRBD1 (6 bases). The CDR3 has 17 amino acids. From germline, CDR1 is SGHRS and CDR2 YFSETQ. Trimming removed 1 base at V and 7 bases at J, with 23 bases between. The CDR3 coding sequence is TGCGCCAGCAGCTTGACTCGGGGGGGCCTCCTTACAGGTGAAGCTTTCTTT. Amino acid sequence: CASSLTRGGLLTGEAFF.

In the case of this clonotype: A much larger clone differs by one base, so this may be a read error. The V gene is TRBV28, the J gene TRBJ1-5; the D is unclear. Trimming took 8 bases from V and 2 from J, leaving 13 bases between them. The CDR3 totals 14 residues. CDR1 is MDHEN and CDR2 is SYDVKM in the germline V gene. The DNA for the CDR3 is TGTGCCAGCGGGCGGTACGGGGGCAATCAGCCCCAGCATTTT. It encodes CASGRYGGNQPQHF.

This clonotype was picked up a small number of times. This may come from a read error, since a much larger clone is one base off. The V gene is TRBV7-9, the J gene TRBJ1-5; D call uncertain. The CDR3 length is 13 residues. Germline V gene data show CDR1 as SEHNR and CDR2 as FQNEAQ (reference sequence). The DNA of the CDR3 is TGTGCCAGCAGCTTAGGCGAAGATCATCCCCAGCATTTT. Its protein product is CASSLGEDHPQHF.

This clonotype was counted many times. The J gene is TRBJ1-1, the V gene TRBV7-2; D is uncertain. There are 15 residues in the CDR3. Germline values: CDR1 SGHTA, CDR2 FQGNSA. V was trimmed by 1 base and J by 11 bases, leaving 20 bases between them. Here the CDR3 reads CASSLGAGSGRRAFF. CDR3 DNA: TGTGCCAGCAGCTTAGGGGCGGGTTCAGGCCGTCGGGCTTTCTTT.

This clonotype was detected many times. The rearrangement joins TRBV4-3 to TRBJ1-1, with TRBD1 matching 7 bases. The CDR3 is made up of 14 amino acids. Germline assignment: CDR1 LGHNA and CDR2 YSLEER. Unmatched junction bases numbered 10, after V lost 1 base and J lost 11 bases. CDR3 in DNA: TGCGCCAGCAGCCAAGGGGGGGGACAGTTTGAGGCTTTCTTT. Protein sequence: CASSQGGGQFEAFF.

Ten or more counts support this clonotype. The chain couples TRBV7-2 to TRBJ2-1, with unresolved D. The CDR3 spans 13 residues. The V gene lost 5 bases and the J gene lost 5 bases, with 10 bases spanning the gap. Germline loops: CDR1 SGHTA, CDR2 FQGNSA. DNA for the CDR3: TGTGCCAGCAGCCCAATGAGAGACAATGAGCAGTTCTTC. Its protein product is CASSPMRDNEQFF.

This clonotype was seen many times. The chain combines TRBV6-1 with TRBJ2-6; the D is unclear. The CDR3 spans 15 residues. The germline gives CDR1 MNHNS, CDR2 SASEGT. Deletions cut 1 base from V and 0 bases from J, with 4 bases between. The CDR3 here is CASSEVLSGANVLTF. DNA of the CDR3: TGTGCCAGCAGTGAAGTGCTCTCTGGGGCCAACGTCCTGACTTTC.